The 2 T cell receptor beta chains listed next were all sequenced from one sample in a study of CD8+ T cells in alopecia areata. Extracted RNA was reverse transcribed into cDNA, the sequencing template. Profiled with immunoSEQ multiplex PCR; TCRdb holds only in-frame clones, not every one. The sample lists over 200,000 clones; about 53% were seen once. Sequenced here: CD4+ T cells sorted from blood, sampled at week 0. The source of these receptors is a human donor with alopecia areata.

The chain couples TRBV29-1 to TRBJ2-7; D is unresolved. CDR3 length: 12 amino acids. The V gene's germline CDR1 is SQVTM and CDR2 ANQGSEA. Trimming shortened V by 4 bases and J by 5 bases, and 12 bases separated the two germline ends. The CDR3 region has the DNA TGCAGCGTTGCTAGGGCGAGCGACGAGCAGTACTTC. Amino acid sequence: CSVARASDEQYF.

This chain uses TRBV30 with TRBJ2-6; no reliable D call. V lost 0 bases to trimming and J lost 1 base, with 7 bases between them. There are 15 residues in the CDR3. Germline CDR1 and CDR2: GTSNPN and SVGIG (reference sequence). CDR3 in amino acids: CAWSVPGSGANVLTF. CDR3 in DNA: TGTGCCTGGAGTGTACCCGGATCTGGGGCCAACGTCCTGACTTTC.